These 10 T cell receptor beta chains originate from one sample sequenced in a study of shared clonotypes between healthy human individuals. Libraries were prepared by immunoSEQ multiplex PCR; TCRdb keeps only in-frame clonotypes and omits some of them. The table lists about 2.4 million clones, around 94% of them singletons. Sequenced input: naive CD4+ T cells sorted from blood. Subset noted: CD45RA+ positively selected. The source is a man aged 18 to 29 in good health.

The rearrangement uses TRBV9 and TRBJ1-2, with D maybe TRBD1 (5 bases). CDR3 length equals 14 residues. Trimming left V 2 bases short and J 7 bases short, with 15 bases between. In germline, CDR1 is SGDLS, CDR2 YYNGEE. In nucleotides, the CDR3 is TGTGCCAGCAGCGTCCGCCCGGGGGATTTTGGCTACACCTTC. Amino acids: CASSVRPGDFGYTF.

On this clone itself: The sample holds other DNA sequences that translate to the same CDR3. The chain uses TRBV2 and TRBJ1-2; no firm D call. Trimming took off 6 bases at V and 2 bases at J, with 4 bases between the two ends. This CDR3 region has 11 residues. CDR1 and CDR2 from the germline V gene are SNHLY and FYNNEI. The CDR3 region is CASSDNYGYTF. DNA for the CDR3: TGTGCCAGCAGCGACAACTATGGCTACACCTTC.

V and J are TRBV19 and TRBJ1-5; TRBD1 is a possible D gene (5 bases). Trimming cost V 5 bases and J 0 bases, with 17 bases left between them. This CDR3 comprises 17 residues. From germline, CDR1 is LNHDA and CDR2 SQIVND (reference sequence). CDR3 DNA: TGTGCCAGTAGTCCCCTTGGGACGTTTCCTAGCAATCAGCCCCAGCATTTT. Its protein is CASSPLGTFPSNQPQHF. Full variable domain (missing parts from reference TRBV19 and TRBJ1-5): DGGITQSPKYLFRKEGQNVTLSCEQNLNHDAMYWYRQDPGQGLRLIYYSQIVNDFQKGDIAEGYSVSREKKESFPLTVTSAQKNPTAFYLCASSPLGTFPSNQPQHFGDGTRLSIL.

The rearrangement uses TRBV12-5 and TRBJ2-7; D is perhaps TRBD2 (6 bases). This CDR3 is built from 12 residues. Germline values: CDR1 LGHNT, CDR2 FRNRAP. Trimming took 7 bases from V and 1 from J, leaving 8 bases between them. CDR3 region: CASVADSYEQYF. CDR3 nucleotide sequence: TGTGCTAGTGTAGCGGATTCCTACGAGCAGTACTTC.

The genes are TRBV5-4 and TRBJ2-1, with D possibly being TRBD1 or TRBD2 (5 bases each). V was trimmed by 1 base and J by 5 bases, leaving 13 bases between them. CDR3 length equals 15 residues. Per germline, CDR1 SGHNT and CDR2 YYREEE (reference sequence). For the CDR3, the DNA is TGTGCCAGCAGCTTGTTGTCTCGGGACGACAATGAGCAGTTCTTC. Its translation: CASSLLSRDDNEQFF. The full variable domain, rest sourced from reference TRBV5-4 and TRBJ2-1, is ETGVTQSPTHLIKTRGQQVTLRCSSQSGHNTVSWYQQALGQGPQFIFQYYREEENGRGNFPPRFSGLQFPNYSSELNVNALELDDSALYLCASSLLSRDDNEQFFGPGTRLTVL.

The chain carries TRBV11-2 and TRBJ1-2; 7 nucleotides line up with TRBD1. This CDR3 has 14 amino acids. Per the germline V gene, CDR1 is SGHAT and CDR2 is FQNNGV. V dropped 2 bases and J dropped 2; count of bases not matched to a gene: 2. The CDR3 protein is CASSLQGGNYGYTF. The DNA of the CDR3 is TGTGCCAGCAGCTTACAAGGGGGCAACTATGGCTACACCTTC.

This rearrangement joins TRBV19 to TRBJ1-1; no clear D. The CDR3 totals 16 residues. Germline CDR1 is LNHDA and CDR2 is SQIVND (reference sequence). V was clipped by 3 bases and J by 0 bases, with 14 bases between them. The CDR3 spells CASSIPSDGVNTEAFF. DNA of the CDR3: TGTGCCAGTAGTATCCCCTCCGACGGAGTGAACACTGAAGCTTTCTTT.

The chain employs TRBV7-6 and TRBJ2-3; 12 bases are a match to TRBD2. Trimming at V came to 5 bases and at J to 1 base, leaving 4 bases not matched to a gene. Germline V lookup: CDR1 SGHVS, CDR2 FNYEAQ. This CDR3 comprises 16 residues. The CDR3 loop reads CASSIRTSGGTDTQYF. The CDR3 DNA is TGTGCCAGCAGCATCAGGACTAGCGGGGGCACAGATACGCAGTATTTT.

In this sample, this clone turned up a few times. Here the CDR3 DNA reads TGCGCCAGCAGCCAGGGGACTAGCGGGAGAGGGTACAATGAGCAGTTCTTC. Its translation: CASSQGTSGRGYNEQFF. V usage is TRBV4-1 and J usage is TRBJ2-1, with 14 positions matching TRBD2. This CDR3 region has 17 residues. CDR1 MGHRA and CDR2 YSYEKL come from the germline V gene. After removal of 3 bases from V and 4 bases from J, the junction contained 5 bases not matched to a gene.

The V gene is TRBV5-1, the J gene TRBJ2-5, with D possibly matching TRBD1 (5 bases). This CDR3 has 13 residues. Between the trimmed V and J ends, which lost 7 bases and 7 bases, there was a span of 17 bases. The V gene's germline CDR1 is SGHRS and CDR2 YFSETQ. The CDR3 coding sequence is TGCGCCAGCTGTCCCGACAGAGCCTGGACCCAGTACTTC. It codes for CASCPDRAWTQYF.